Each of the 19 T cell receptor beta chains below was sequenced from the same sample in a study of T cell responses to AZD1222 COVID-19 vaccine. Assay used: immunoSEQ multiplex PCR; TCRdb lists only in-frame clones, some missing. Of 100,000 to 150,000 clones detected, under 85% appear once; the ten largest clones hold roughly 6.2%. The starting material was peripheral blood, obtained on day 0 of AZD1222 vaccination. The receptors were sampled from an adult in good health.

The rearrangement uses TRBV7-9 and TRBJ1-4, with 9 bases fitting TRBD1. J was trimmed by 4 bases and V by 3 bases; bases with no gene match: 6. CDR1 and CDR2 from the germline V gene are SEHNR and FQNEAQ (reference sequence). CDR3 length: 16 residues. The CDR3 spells CASSFLQGARNEKLFF. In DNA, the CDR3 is TGTGCCAGCAGCTTCCTACAGGGGGCCCGTAATGAAAAACTGTTTTTT.

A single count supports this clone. As DNA, the CDR3 is TGTGCCAGCAGCTCCATAAGGGCTTTTTTGGATTCCCGGGGGGGCGGGCAGTACTTC. The encoded protein is CASSSIRAFLDSRGGGQYF. The V call is TRBV11-2, the J call TRBJ2-7; 8 bases fit TRBD2. The V segment lost 4 bases and the J segment 9 bases; nucleotides outside the gene matches: 26. Germline lookup yields CDR1 SGHAT and CDR2 FQNNGV. The CDR3 runs to 19 residues.

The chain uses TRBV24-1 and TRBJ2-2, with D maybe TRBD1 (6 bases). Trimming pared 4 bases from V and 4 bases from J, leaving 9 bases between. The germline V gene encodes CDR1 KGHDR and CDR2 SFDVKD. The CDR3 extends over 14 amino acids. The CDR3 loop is CATSDRGVTGELFF. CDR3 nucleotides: TGTGCCACCAGTGACAGGGGAGTCACCGGGGAGCTGTTTTTT.

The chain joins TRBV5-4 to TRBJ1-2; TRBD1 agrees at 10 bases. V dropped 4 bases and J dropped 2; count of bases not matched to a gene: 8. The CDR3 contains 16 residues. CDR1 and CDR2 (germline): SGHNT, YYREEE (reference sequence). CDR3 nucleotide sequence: TGTGCCAGCAGCAGGGACAGGGGAGGGCCAAACTATGGCTACACCTTC. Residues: CASSRDRGGPNYGYTF.

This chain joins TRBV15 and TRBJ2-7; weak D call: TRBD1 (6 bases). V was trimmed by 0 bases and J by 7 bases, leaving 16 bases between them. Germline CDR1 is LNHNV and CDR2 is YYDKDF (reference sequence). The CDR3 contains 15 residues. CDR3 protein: CATSRDDTGSREQYF. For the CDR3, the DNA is TGTGCCACCAGCAGAGATGATACAGGGTCCAGGGAGCAGTACTTC.

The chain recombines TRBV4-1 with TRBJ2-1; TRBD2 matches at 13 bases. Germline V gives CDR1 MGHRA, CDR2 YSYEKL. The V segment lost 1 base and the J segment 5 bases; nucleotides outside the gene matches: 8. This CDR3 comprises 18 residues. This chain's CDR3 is CASSQGGPGLAGHNEQFF. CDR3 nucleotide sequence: TGCGCCAGCAGCCAAGGGGGGCCGGGACTAGCGGGGCACAATGAGCAGTTCTTC.

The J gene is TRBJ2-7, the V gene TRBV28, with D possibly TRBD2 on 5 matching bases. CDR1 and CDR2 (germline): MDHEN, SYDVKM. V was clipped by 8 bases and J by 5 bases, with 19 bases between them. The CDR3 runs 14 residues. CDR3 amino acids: CASAGETAIDEQYF. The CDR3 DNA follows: TGTGCCAGCGCGGGCGAGACGGCGATAGACGAGCAGTACTTC.

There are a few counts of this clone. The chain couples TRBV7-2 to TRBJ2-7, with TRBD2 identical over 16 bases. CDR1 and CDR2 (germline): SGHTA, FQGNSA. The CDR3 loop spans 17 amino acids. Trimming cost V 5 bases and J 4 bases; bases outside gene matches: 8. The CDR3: CASSTPGLAGGQYEQYF. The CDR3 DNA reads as TGTGCCAGCAGCACCCCGGGACTAGCGGGGGGGCAATACGAGCAGTACTTC.

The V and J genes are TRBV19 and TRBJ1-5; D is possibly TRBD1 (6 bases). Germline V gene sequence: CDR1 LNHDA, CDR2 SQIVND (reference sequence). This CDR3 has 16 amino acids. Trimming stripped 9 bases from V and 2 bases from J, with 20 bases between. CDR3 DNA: TGTGCCAGCCGAGATCAGGGGAGGGTAGGCAATCAGCCCCAGCATTTT. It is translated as CASRDQGRVGNQPQHF.

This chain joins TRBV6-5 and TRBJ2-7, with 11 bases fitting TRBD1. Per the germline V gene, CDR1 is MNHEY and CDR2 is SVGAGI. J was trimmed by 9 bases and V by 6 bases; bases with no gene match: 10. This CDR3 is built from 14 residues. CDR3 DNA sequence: TGTGCCAGCAGAGGGACAGGGGGTCAAGTCGTGCAGTACTTC. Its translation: CASRGTGGQVVQYF.

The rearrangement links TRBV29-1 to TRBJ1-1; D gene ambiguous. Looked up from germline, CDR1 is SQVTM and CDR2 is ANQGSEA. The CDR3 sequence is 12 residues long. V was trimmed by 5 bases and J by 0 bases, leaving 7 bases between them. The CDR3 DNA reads TGCAGCGTTAATACGGTGAACACTGAAGCTTTCTTT. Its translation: CSVNTVNTEAFF.

The CDR3 DNA reads TGTGCCAGCAGCCTAGAGTGGGTGCATGGCTACACCTTC. Translating gives CASSLEWVHGYTF. The chain has TRBV7-2 and TRBJ1-2; no definite D call. The CDR3 sequence is 13 residues long. Trimming shortened V by 5 bases and J by 6 bases, and 13 bases separated the two germline ends. Germline V gene sequence: CDR1 SGHTA, CDR2 FQGNSA.

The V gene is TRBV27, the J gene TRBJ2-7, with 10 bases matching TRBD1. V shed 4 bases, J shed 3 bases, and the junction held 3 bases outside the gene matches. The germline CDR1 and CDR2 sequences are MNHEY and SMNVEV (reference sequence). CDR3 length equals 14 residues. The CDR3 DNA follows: TGTGCCAGCAGTTGGGGACAGGGGTTCTACGAGCAGTACTTC. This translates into CASSWGQGFYEQYF.

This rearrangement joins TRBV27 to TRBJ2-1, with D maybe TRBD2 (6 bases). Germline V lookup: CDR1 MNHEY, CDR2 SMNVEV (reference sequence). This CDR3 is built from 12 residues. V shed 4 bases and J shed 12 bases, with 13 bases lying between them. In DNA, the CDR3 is TGTGCCAGCAGTTCGCCCCTCGGGGGGCAGTTCTTC. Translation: CASSSPLGGQFF.

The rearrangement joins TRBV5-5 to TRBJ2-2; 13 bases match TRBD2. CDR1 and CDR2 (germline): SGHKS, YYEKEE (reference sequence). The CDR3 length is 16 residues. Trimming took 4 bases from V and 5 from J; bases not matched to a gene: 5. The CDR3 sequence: CASSLGLAGATGELFF. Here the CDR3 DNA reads TGTGCCAGCAGCCTTGGACTAGCGGGGGCTACCGGGGAGCTGTTTTTT.

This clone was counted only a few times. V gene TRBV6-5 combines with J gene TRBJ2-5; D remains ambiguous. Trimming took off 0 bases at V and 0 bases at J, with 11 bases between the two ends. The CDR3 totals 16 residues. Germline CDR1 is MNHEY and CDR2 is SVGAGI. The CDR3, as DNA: TGTGCCAGCAGTTACTCGGAGTTCAGCGACCAAGAGACCCAGTACTTC. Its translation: CASSYSEFSDQETQYF.

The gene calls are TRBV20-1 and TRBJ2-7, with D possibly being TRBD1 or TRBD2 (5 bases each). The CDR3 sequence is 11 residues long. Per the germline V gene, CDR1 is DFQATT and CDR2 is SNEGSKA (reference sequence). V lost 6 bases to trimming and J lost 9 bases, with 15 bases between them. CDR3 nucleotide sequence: TGCAGTGCGCCGGGACCCCGAGGGCAGTACTTC. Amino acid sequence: CSAPGPRGQYF.

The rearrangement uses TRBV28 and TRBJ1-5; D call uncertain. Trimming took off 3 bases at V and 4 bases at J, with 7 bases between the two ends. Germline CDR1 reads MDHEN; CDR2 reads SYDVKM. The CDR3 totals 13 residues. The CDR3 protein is CASSFGPNQPQHF. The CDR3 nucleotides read TGTGCCAGCAGTTTCGGACCGAATCAGCCCCAGCATTTT. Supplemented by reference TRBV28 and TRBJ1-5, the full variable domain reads DVKVTQSSRYLVKRTGEKVFLECVQDMDHENMFWYRQDPGLGLRLIYFSYDVKMKEKGDIPEGYSVSREKKERFSLILESASTNQTSMYLCASSFGPNQPQHFGDGTRLSIL.

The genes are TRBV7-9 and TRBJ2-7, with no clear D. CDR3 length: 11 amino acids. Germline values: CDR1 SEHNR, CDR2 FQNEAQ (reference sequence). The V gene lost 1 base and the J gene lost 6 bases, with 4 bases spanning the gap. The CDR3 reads CASSLGPEQYF. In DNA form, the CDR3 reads TGTGCCAGCAGCTTAGGTCCCGAGCAGTACTTC. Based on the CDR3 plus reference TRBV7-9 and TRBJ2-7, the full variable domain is DTGVSQNPRHKITKRGQNVTFRCDPISEHNRLYWYRQTLGQGPEFLTYFQNEAQLEKSRLLSDRFSAERPKGSFSTLEIQRTEQGDSAMYLCASSLGPEQYFGPGTRLTVT.